This TCR beta chain was sequenced for a study of CD8 T cells in Susac syndrome. The germline gives CDR1 GTSNPN, CDR2 SVGIG (reference sequence). Trimming stripped 0 bases from V and 6 bases from J, with 14 bases between. The CDR3 runs to 14 residues. Overall study findings and caveats: Individuals included in the TCR sequencing and HLA analysis were acknowledged by the study to be relatively few in number.

Regarding this clonotype: Antigen unknown.

Reverse transcription of about 0.45 to 1 ug RNA was performed with random hexamers. TCRdb independently ran MiXCR on the immunoSEQ multiplex PCR reads; one entry per CDR3 protein. In the table there are about 140,000 distinct CDR3 sequences, around 95% of which are singletons. The clonotype was recovered from a human donor with Susac syndrome. The genes are TRBV30 and TRBJ1-2, with D possibly being TRBD1 (6 bases). The sample consisted of CD8+ T cells from PBMCs. The CDR3 loop is CAWSVPGGAHGYTF. CDR3 DNA: TGTGCCTGGAGTGTCCCCGGGGGGGCGCATGGCTACACCTTC.